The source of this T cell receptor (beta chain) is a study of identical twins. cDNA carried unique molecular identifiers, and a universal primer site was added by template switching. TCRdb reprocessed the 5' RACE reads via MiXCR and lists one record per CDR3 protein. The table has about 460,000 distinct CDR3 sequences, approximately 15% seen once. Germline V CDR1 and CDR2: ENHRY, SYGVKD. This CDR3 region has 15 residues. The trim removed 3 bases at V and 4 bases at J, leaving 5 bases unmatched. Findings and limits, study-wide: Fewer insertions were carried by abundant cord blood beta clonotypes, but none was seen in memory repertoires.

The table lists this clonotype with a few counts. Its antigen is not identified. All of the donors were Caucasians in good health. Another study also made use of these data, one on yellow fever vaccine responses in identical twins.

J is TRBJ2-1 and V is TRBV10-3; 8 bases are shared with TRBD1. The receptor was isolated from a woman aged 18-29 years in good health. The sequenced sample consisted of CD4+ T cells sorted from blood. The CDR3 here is CAISDSGGAYNEQFF. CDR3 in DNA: TGTGCCATCAGTGACTCAGGGGGCGCGTACAATGAGCAGTTCTTC.